The entry below gives a single T cell receptor beta chain sequence along with its context. What it binds is not known. Profiled with immunoSEQ multiplex PCR; TCRdb holds only in-frame clones, not every one. The sample includes 150,000 or so clones, less than 90% of them seen just once. The donors formed part of the roughly 120-subject validation cohort, distinct from the approximately 640-subject first cohort. The data stem from a study of cytomegalovirus exposure and HLA in healthy donors. General study findings and limits: There were a few CMV-associated chains whose specificity for CMV antigens was confirmed in vitro.

The trim removed 6 bases at V and 6 bases at J, leaving 7 bases unmatched. Germline CDR1 and CDR2: MNHEY and SVGAGI. The CDR3 extends over 14 amino acids. The clonotype originates from a man younger than 35 in good health and CMV-seropositive. The V gene is TRBV6-5, the J gene TRBJ1-5, with TRBD1 matching over 8 bases. Sequencing used PBMCs. CDR3 in amino acids: CASSRGQGAQPQHF. CDR3 nucleotide sequence: TGTGCCAGCAGCCGAGGACAGGGAGCTCAGCCCCAGCATTTT.